These T cell receptor beta chains were read from a single sample in a study of T cell repertoires in cytomegalovirus infection. One entry per CDR3 protein results from TCRdb running MiXCR on the reads. The data contain hundreds of thousands of distinct CDR3 sequences, 15% to 20% of them seen just once; the ten biggest clones take up around 13%. What was sequenced was PBMCs. The receptors were gathered from a human donor in good health (CMV status not recorded). Some clones in this sample may be carry-over from other donors' samples. The CDR3 runs from the conserved cysteine through the conserved F or W. The D gene is left open where the match is weak. Some rows have no size entry. The others give once, few or many, or a class for an expanded clone.

NA	TRBV6-5	TRBJ1-2	TRBD1	TGTGCCAGCAGTTCTTTCCAGGGGGCGGGAGGCTACACCTTC	CASSSFQGAGGYTF
NA	TRBV15	TRBJ2-3	NA	TGTGCCACCAGCAGCCGGACGGGGGGCCCAGATACGCAGTATTTT	CATSSRTGGPDTQYF
many	TRBV7-2	TRBJ1-2	TRBD1	TGTGCCAGCAGCTTAAAGGGGGCGTCCGGCTACACCTTC	CASSLKGASGYTF
NA	TRBV5-1	TRBJ1-2	NA	TGCGCCAGCAGCCAATCCGGAGGGTATGGCTACACCTTC	CASSQSGGYGYTF
NA	TRBV5-4	TRBJ2-7	NA	TGTGCCAGCAGCTTGGGGGCCAGGGCTTACGACGAGCAGTACTTC	CASSLGARAYDEQYF
NA	TRBV6-5	TRBJ2-7	TRBD1	TGTGCCAGCCGCTTAAACGGCGGGACAGGCCTTTCCTACGAGCAGTACTTC	CASRLNGGTGLSYEQYF
NA	TRBV20-1	TRBJ1-5	NA	TGCAGTGCTAGGCCCGTCGAGGGTGGTGGTCAGCCCCAGCATTTT	CSARPVEGGGQPQHF
NA	TRBV6-1	TRBJ2-3	TRBD2	TGTGCCAGCTGGGGGTCGGGGGGGGGAGATACGCAGTATTTT	CASWGSGGGDTQYF
few	TRBV5-6	TRBJ2-5	NA	TGTGCCAGCAGCTTGATTTTTCCGCCCGCAGGCCAAGAGACCCAGTACTTC	CASSLIFPPAGQETQYF
few	TRBV7-2	TRBJ1-5	NA	TGTGCCAGCAGCGTGGGCCCAAGCAATCAGCCCCAGCATTTT	CASSVGPSNQPQHF